These 30 T cell receptor beta chains were sequenced from one sample in a study of T cell clones after liver transplantation (dated by TCRdb to the late 2010s). The library was made by the immunoSEQ multiplex PCR assay. TCRdb limited this immuneACCESS table to in-frame rearrangements with V and J called. A share of clones is missing; checked studies link under half to unresolved V genes, and the rest is unexplained. In this sample the table shows some 40,000 clones, 85% to 90% of which occur a single time. The top ten constitute around 2.5% of the sample. This sample comprised CD4+ T cells from blood, obtained 24 months after liver transplant. Receptor source: a human patient who received a liver transplant. Some T cells may originate with the graft donor following a transplant.

V is TRBV11-1 and J is TRBJ2-3, with 7 bases identical to TRBD2. Germline trimming cut 5 bases from V and 0 bases from J; bases unmatched to any gene: 14. Germline CDR1 and CDR2: SGHAT and FQDESV (reference sequence). CDR3 length equals 18 residues. CDR3 loop: CASSPGGQDWTSTDTQYF. The DNA of the CDR3 is TGTGCCAGCAGCCCGGGGGGTCAGGACTGGACTAGCACAGATACGCAGTATTTT.

The rearrangement joins TRBV6-6 to TRBJ1-1, with TRBD1 matching over 7 bases. The V segment lost 5 bases and the J segment 0 bases; nucleotides outside the gene matches: 6. The V gene's germline CDR1 is MNHNY and CDR2 SVGAGI (reference sequence). This CDR3 is built from 15 residues. Written as DNA, the CDR3 is TGTGCCAGCAGTAACCACAGGGGACTGAACACTGAAGCTTTCTTT. Translated, it gives CASSNHRGLNTEAFF.

V and J are TRBV5-6 and TRBJ2-5, with 8 bases aligning to TRBD1. Germline lookup yields CDR1 SGHDT and CDR2 YYEEEE. CDR3 length: 14 amino acids. The ends lost 1 base at V and 2 bases at J; junction bases unmatched: 1. CDR3 nucleotide sequence: TGTGCCAGCAGCTTGAACAGGGGGCAAGAGACCCAGTACTTC. It specifies CASSLNRGQETQYF.

The chain has TRBV11-2 and TRBJ2-5; D remains unclear. Deletions cut 5 bases from V and 2 bases from J, with 27 bases between. In germline, CDR1 is SGHAT, CDR2 FQNNGV. There are 19 residues in the CDR3. CDR3 protein: CASSPKTGPDPRRQETQYF. The CDR3 DNA sequence: TGTGCCAGCAGCCCGAAGACGGGCCCTGACCCAAGGCGTCAAGAGACCCAGTACTTC.

This clone appeared a single time. The chain uses TRBV6-6 and TRBJ1-2, with D maybe TRBD1 (5 bases). Trimming pared 6 bases from V and 5 bases from J, leaving 13 bases between. The CDR3 has 13 amino acids. Germline CDR1 and CDR2: MNHNY and SVGAGI (reference sequence). CDR3 protein: CASSPGTEYGYTF. The CDR3 bases are TGTGCCAGCAGCCCCGGGACGGAGTATGGCTACACCTTC.

The V call is TRBV28, the J call TRBJ2-7; D is possibly TRBD1 (6 bases). Germline V gene data show CDR1 as MDHEN and CDR2 as SYDVKM. This CDR3 has 14 amino acids. V lost 3 bases, J lost 3 bases, and 12 bases lay in between. The CDR3, as DNA: TGTGCCAGCAGTTTCTCTGGACAGCTCTACGAGCAGTACTTC. Translation: CASSFSGQLYEQYF.

This chain links TRBV7-9 with TRBJ2-5; TRBD2 aligns across 10 bases. V lost 5 bases and J lost 5; bases outside the gene matches: 11. The CDR3 has 16 amino acids. Germline V gives CDR1 SEHNR, CDR2 FQNEAQ (reference sequence). CDR3 in DNA: TGTGCCAGCAGCCAGAACAAGCGGGGGGGCGCGGAGACCCAGTACTTC. Protein: CASSQNKRGGAETQYF.

The genes are TRBV19 and TRBJ1-2, with a possible D match to TRBD1 (5 bases). Trimming took 4 bases from V and 6 from J, leaving 9 bases between them. Germline V gives CDR1 LNHDA, CDR2 SQIVND (reference sequence). CDR3 length: 12 amino acids. For the CDR3, the DNA is TGTGCCAGTAGTAGCCAGGGTGATGGCTACACCTTC. This translates into CASSSQGDGYTF.

The chain is built from TRBV2 and TRBJ1-3, with 11 bases fitting TRBD1. Germline loops: CDR1 SNHLY, CDR2 FYNNEI. This CDR3 contains 14 residues. V was clipped by 9 bases and J by 0 bases; unmatched bases: 1. DNA for the CDR3: TGTGCCAGGGGGACAGGGGGCTCTGGAAACACCATATATTTT. This codes for CARGTGGSGNTIYF.

The chain uses TRBV7-2 and TRBJ1-6, with TRBD1 matching 10 bases. V shed 6 bases, J shed 8 bases, and the junction held 4 bases outside the gene matches. The CDR3 consists of 14 residues. The germline V gene has CDR1 SGHTA and CDR2 FQGNSA. The CDR3 DNA is TGTGCCAGCAGGTCCGGGACAGGGGATTCACCCCTCCACTTT. Translated, it gives CASRSGTGDSPLHF.

The sample holds one count of this clone. This sequence joins TRBV27 and TRBJ1-2; 7 bases match TRBD1. V trimming: 3 bases; J trimming: 2 bases; junction bases outside the gene matches: 3. The CDR3 sequence is 14 residues long. The germline CDR1 and CDR2 sequences are MNHEY and SMNVEV (reference sequence). CDR3 DNA sequence: TGTGCCAGCAGTTTGTCGGGACAGAACTATGGCTACACCTTC. It codes for CASSLSGQNYGYTF.

This rearrangement joins TRBV2 to TRBJ2-5, with TRBD1 matching 10 bases. V was clipped by 3 bases and J by 5 bases; unmatched bases: 6. CDR3 length: 15 amino acids. Germline-derived CDR1 and CDR2 are SNHLY and FYNNEI. The CDR3 loop reads CASSEDRGLGETQYF. The CDR3 coding sequence is TGTGCCAGCAGTGAGGACAGGGGGTTGGGTGAGACCCAGTACTTC.

In nucleotides, the CDR3 is TGTGCCAGCAGTTACTCGGGCGGTTACAATGAGCAGTTCTTC. Translation: CASSYSGGYNEQFF. The J gene is TRBJ2-1, the V gene TRBV6-6; D is unclear. In germline, CDR1 is MNHNY, CDR2 SVGAGI (reference sequence). CDR3 size: 14 residues. V gave up 0 bases and J gave up 4 bases, with 7 bases separating them.

The gene calls are TRBV9 and TRBJ1-1; perhaps TRBD1 as D (5 bases). The ends were cut back, 4 bases at V and 0 bases at J, with 10 bases in the middle. CDR1 is SGDLS, CDR2 YYNGEE, per germline. The CDR3 contains 14 residues. The CDR3 spells CASSPTQVNTEAFF. The DNA of the CDR3 is TGTGCCAGCAGCCCAACACAGGTGAACACTGAAGCTTTCTTT.

This clone was picked up one time. J is TRBJ2-5 and V is TRBV29-1, with 8 positions matching TRBD2. Germline CDR1 and CDR2: SQVTM and ANQGSEA. V dropped 3 bases and J dropped 5; count of bases not matched to a gene: 5. This CDR3 region has 13 residues. The CDR3 DNA reads as TGCAGCGTTGATGCGGGGGGAATGGAGACCCAGTACTTC. Translation gives CSVDAGGMETQYF.

The V and J genes are TRBV2 and TRBJ2-1, with a possible D match to TRBD2 (5 bases). Germline V CDR1 and CDR2: SNHLY, FYNNEI. CDR3 size: 15 residues. Trimming stripped 7 bases from V and 0 bases from J, with 13 bases between. The CDR3 DNA follows: TGTGCCAGCAAATCCGGGGTGAGCTCCTACAATGAGCAGTTCTTC. It is translated as CASKSGVSSYNEQFF.

This clone was counted between two and nine times. This chain joins TRBV5-1 and TRBJ1-1; D unresolved. The CDR3 extends over 14 amino acids. Germline V CDR1 and CDR2: SGHRS, YFSETQ. Trimming stripped 0 bases from V and 3 bases from J, with 9 bases between. DNA for the CDR3: TGCGCCAGCAGCTTGGCCGGGTTTGACACTGAAGCTTTCTTT. This encodes CASSLAGFDTEAFF.

The chain links TRBV4-2 to TRBJ1-1; D is unclear. The CDR3 spans 16 residues. The germline V and J ends were trimmed by 0 bases and 0 bases, with 11 bases remaining between them. Germline-derived CDR1 and CDR2 are LGHNA and YNFKEQ. CDR3 loop: CASSQEKASMNTEAFF. Written as DNA, the CDR3 is TGTGCCAGCAGCCAAGAGAAGGCGTCCATGAACACTGAAGCTTTCTTT.

This chain uses TRBV15 with TRBJ2-4; TRBD2 is a possible D gene (5 bases). The CDR3 is made up of 14 amino acids. V was pared by 5 bases and J by 2 bases, with 10 bases between. Germline CDR1 and CDR2: LNHNV and YYDKDF (reference sequence). The CDR3 spells CATSGPGTKNIQYF. Here the CDR3 DNA reads TGTGCCACCAGCGGTCCGGGGACCAAAAACATTCAGTACTTC.

The rearrangement links TRBV28 to TRBJ1-1; D gene uncertain. This CDR3 comprises 12 residues. Germline V CDR1 and CDR2: MDHEN, SYDVKM. Trimming removed 2 bases from V and 5 bases from J, with 6 bases in between. CDR3 sequence reads: CASSLGYTEAFF. In DNA form, the CDR3 reads TGTGCCAGCAGTTTAGGCTATACTGAAGCTTTCTTT. The variable domain in full, with the rest retrieved from reference TRBV28 and TRBJ1-1, is DVKVTQSSRYLVKRTGEKVFLECVQDMDHENMFWYRQDPGLGLRLIYFSYDVKMKEKGDIPEGYSVSREKKERFSLILESASTNQTSMYLCASSLGYTEAFFGQGTRLTVV.

In its sample, this clone was seen a few times. V and J are TRBV5-8 and TRBJ1-5, with unresolved D. Germline CDR1 is SGHTS and CDR2 is YDEGEE. Between the trimmed V and J ends, which lost 0 bases and 4 bases, there was a span of 17 bases. This CDR3 has 17 residues. In DNA, the CDR3 is TGTGCCAGCAGCTTGGGTCAGACCTGGAGGGATAATCAGCCCCAGCATTTT. Translated, it gives CASSLGQTWRDNQPQHF.

V is TRBV27 and J is TRBJ2-7, with a possible D match to TRBD2 (6 bases). With 5 bases removed from V and 3 bases from J, the gap between germline ends came to 11 bases. The CDR3 sequence is 13 residues long. Germline loops: CDR1 MNHEY, CDR2 SMNVEV (reference sequence). This CDR3 reads CASSVTSNYEQYF. DNA for the CDR3: TGTGCCAGCAGTGTGACTAGTAACTACGAGCAGTACTTC.

The rearrangement joins TRBV12-2 to TRBJ1-4. TRBV12-2 is reported as a pseudogene. This CDR3 is built from 12 residues. The CDR3 sequence: CASRLDPEKLFF. The CDR3 region has the DNA TGTGCAAGTCGCTTAGATCCCGAAAAACTGTTTTTT.

The chain is built from TRBV6-1 and TRBJ1-3; D unclear. This CDR3 contains 14 residues. The germline V and J ends were trimmed by 10 bases and 0 bases, with 13 bases remaining between them. The germline V gene encodes CDR1 MNHNS and CDR2 SASEGT. CDR3: CATMVSPSGNTIYF. The CDR3 DNA sequence: TGTGCCACCATGGTCAGTCCCTCTGGAAACACCATATATTTT.

The chain links TRBV2 to TRBJ1-2; D may be TRBD1 (6 bases). The CDR3 is 14 residues long. The ends were cut back, 4 bases at V and 4 bases at J, with 13 bases in the middle. CDR1 SNHLY and CDR2 FYNNEI come from the germline V gene. The CDR3 DNA follows: TGTGCCAGCAGTGCCTCGGGACAACTCTATGGCTACACCTTC. It encodes CASSASGQLYGYTF.

The V call is TRBV6-6, the J call TRBJ2-5; D gene unclear. The germline CDR1 and CDR2 sequences are MNHNY and SVGAGI (reference sequence). V lost 2 bases, J lost 5 bases, and 3 bases lay in between. This CDR3 has 11 amino acids. CDR3 DNA: TGTGCCAGCAGTTACGTGGAGACCCAGTACTTC. Amino acid sequence: CASSYVETQYF.

The chain employs TRBV5-1 and TRBJ1-4; D is perhaps TRBD1 (5 bases). The V and J ends lost 4 bases and 0 bases respectively, with 10 bases between them. CDR1 and CDR2 from the germline V gene are SGHRS and YFSETQ. This CDR3 has 15 amino acids. The CDR3 here is CASSAGPTTNEKLFF. CDR3 DNA: TGCGCCAGCAGCGCGGGACCGACAACTAATGAAAAACTGTTTTTT.

J is TRBJ2-5 and V is TRBV18, with 7 positions matching TRBD2. With 1 base clipped from V and 1 base from J, the junction kept 0 bases outside the gene matches. Germline CDR1 is KGHSH and CDR2 is LQKENI. The CDR3 sequence is 14 residues long. DNA for the CDR3: TGTGCCAGCTCACCACAGCGGGGCCAAGAGACCCAGTACTTC. Translated, it gives CASSPQRGQETQYF.

This sequence joins TRBV5-8 and TRBJ1-5, with D possibly being TRBD1 (5 bases). Deletions cut 0 bases from V and 3 bases from J, with 10 bases between. CDR3 length equals 15 residues. Germline CDR1 SGHTS, CDR2 YDEGEE. The chain's CDR3 is CASSLERQINQPQHF. The DNA for the CDR3 is TGTGCCAGCAGCTTGGAAAGACAGATCAATCAGCCCCAGCATTTT.

The chain carries TRBV28 and TRBJ1-5; possible D gene TRBD1, 5 bases. The V end lost 4 bases, the J end lost 0 bases, and 13 bases lay between the germline ends. CDR3 length: 16 amino acids. In germline, CDR1 is MDHEN, CDR2 SYDVKM. In DNA form, the CDR3 reads TGTGCCAGCAGTTACCCTGGGGGGGATAGCAATCAGCCCCAGCATTTT. As protein: CASSYPGGDSNQPQHF.